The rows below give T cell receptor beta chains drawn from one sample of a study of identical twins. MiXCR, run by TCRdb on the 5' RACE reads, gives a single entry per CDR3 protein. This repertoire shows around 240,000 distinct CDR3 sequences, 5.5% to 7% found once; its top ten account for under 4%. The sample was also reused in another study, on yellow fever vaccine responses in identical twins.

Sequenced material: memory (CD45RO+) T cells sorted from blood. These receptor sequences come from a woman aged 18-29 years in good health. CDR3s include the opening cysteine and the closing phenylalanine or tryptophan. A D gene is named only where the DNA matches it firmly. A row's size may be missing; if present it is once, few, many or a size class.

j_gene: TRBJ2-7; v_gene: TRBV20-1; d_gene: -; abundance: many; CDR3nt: TGCAGTGCTAGAGGATTGACAAGGAACTCCTACGAGCAGTACTTC; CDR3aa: CSARGLTRNSYEQYF
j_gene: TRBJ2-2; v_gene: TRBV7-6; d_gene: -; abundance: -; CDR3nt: TGTGCCAGCAGCTTAGCGTCTGGGCCGAACACCGGGGAGCTGTTTTTT; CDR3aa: CASSLASGPNTGELFF
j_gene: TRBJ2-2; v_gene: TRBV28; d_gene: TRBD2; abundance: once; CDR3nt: TGTGCCAGCAGCCCTTGGTCTGCTAGCGGGAGGGCCTCGAACACCGGGGAGCTGTTTTTT; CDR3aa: CASSPWSASGRASNTGELFF
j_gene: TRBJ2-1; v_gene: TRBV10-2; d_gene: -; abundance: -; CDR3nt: TGCGCCAGCAGGAAAGCTGGAAGCTCCTACAATGAGCAGTTCTTC; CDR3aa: CASRKAGSSYNEQFF
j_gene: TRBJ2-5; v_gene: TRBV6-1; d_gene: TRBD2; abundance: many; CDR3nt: TGTGCCAGCAGCCGTATAGCGGGCTCCCAAGAGACCCAGTACTTC; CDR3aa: CASSRIAGSQETQYF
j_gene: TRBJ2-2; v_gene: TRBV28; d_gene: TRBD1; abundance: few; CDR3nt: TGTGCCACCCTACAGGGGGGTTCGAACACCGGGGAGCTGTTTTTT; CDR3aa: CATLQGGSNTGELFF
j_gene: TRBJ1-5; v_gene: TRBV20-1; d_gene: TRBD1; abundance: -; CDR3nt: TGCAGTGCTAGAGGCCAGACAGGGGGATATAGCAATCAGCCCCAGCATTTT; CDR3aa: CSARGQTGGYSNQPQHF
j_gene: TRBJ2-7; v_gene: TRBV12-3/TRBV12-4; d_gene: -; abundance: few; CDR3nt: TGTGCCAGCAGTTTAGGGACTCGAGAAGGTGGCGAGCAGTACTTC; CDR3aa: CASSLGTREGGEQYF
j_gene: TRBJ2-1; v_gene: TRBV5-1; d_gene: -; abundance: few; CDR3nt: TGCGCCAGCAGCTTGGCCATAAGCGTCAATGAGCAGTTCTTC; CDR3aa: CASSLAISVNEQFF
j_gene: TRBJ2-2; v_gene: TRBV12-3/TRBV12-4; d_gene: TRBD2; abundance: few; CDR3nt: TGTGCCAGCAGTTTTATTAGCGGGGGGGCCGGGGAGCTGTTTTTT; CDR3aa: CASSFISGGAGELFF
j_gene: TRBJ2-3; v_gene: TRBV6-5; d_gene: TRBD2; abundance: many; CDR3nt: TGTGCCAGCAGTTACCTAGGGAGGGTAGCGGGAGCCGTAGATACGCAGTATTTT; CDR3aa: CASSYLGRVAGAVDTQYF
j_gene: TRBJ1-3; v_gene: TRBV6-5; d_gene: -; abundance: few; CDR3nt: TGTGCCAGCAGTTCCCAGCAGGGGAGAAACACCATATATTTT; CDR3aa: CASSSQQGRNTIYF
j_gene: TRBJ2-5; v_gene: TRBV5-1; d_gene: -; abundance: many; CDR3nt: TGCGCCAGCACTACATGGGCAAATCAAGAGACCCAGTACTTC; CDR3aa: CASTTWANQETQYF
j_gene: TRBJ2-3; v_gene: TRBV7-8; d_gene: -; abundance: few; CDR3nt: TGTGCCAGCAGCCCCTTATCGGGAGCAGATACGCAGTATTTT; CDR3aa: CASSPLSGADTQYF
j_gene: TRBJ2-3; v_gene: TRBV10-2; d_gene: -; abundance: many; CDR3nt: TGCGCCAGCAGTGAGCAAGCTGGGCGGGTCGGGACAGATACGCAGTATTTT; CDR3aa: CASSEQAGRVGTDTQYF
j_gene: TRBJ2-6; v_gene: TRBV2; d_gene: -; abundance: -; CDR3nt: TGTGCCAGCACTGCGCTTCCCTCTGGGGCCAACGTCCTGACTTTC; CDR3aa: CASTALPSGANVLTF
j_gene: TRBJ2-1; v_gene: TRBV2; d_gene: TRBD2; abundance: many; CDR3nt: TGTGCCAGCCCCCCGGGACTAGCGGGAGGAAACAATGAGCAGTTCTTC; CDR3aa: CASPPGLAGGNNEQFF
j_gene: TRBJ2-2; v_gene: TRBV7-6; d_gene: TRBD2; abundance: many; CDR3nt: TGTGCCAGCAGCCCAAAGCGGGGTTCAGTCGGGGAGCTGTTTTTT; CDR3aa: CASSPKRGSVGELFF
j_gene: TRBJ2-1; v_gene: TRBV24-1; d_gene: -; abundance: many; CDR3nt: TGTGCCACCAGTGGGGGCGAGGTCTACAATGAGCAGTTCTTC; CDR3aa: CATSGGEVYNEQFF
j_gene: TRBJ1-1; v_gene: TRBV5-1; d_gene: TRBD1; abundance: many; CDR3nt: TGCGCCAGCAGCTCCCCCGACAGGGAAGGCATGAACACTGAAGCTTTCTTT; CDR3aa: CASSSPDREGMNTEAFF
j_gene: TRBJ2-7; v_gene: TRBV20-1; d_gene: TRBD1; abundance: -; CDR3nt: TGCAGTGCTGGACAGGAGCACTCCTACGAGCAGTACTTC; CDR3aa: CSAGQEHSYEQYF
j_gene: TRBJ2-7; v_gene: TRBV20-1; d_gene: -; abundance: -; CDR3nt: TGCAGTGCGACCGAAGCGAGGAAGGGCTACGAGCAGTACTTC; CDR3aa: CSATEARKGYEQYF
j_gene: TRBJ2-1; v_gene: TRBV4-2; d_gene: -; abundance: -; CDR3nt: TGTGCCAGCAGCCAAGATTCCGTAGTCTTC; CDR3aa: CASSQDSVVF
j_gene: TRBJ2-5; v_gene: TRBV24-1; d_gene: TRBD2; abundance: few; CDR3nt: TGTGCCACCAGTGGTTGGACTAGCGGCCAAGAGACCCAGTACTTC; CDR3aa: CATSGWTSGQETQYF
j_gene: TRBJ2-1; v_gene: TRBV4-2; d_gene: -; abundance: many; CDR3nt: TGTGCCAGCAGCCAAATGGGGACACCTCCAGAGAATGAGCAGTTCTTC; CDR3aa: CASSQMGTPPENEQFF
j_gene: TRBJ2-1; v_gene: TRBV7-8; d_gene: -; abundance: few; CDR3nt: TGTGCCAGCAGCTTGGGGACTCCCGGGGGCAATGAGCAGTTCTTC; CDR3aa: CASSLGTPGGNEQFF
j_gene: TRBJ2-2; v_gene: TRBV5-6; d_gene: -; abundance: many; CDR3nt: TGTGCCAGCAGCTTGGCCGGGCCGACCGGGGAGCTGTTTTTT; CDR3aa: CASSLAGPTGELFF
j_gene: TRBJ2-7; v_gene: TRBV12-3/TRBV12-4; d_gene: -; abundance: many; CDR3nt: TGTGCCAGCAGTTTTGAGTCCTACGAGCAGTACTTC; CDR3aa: CASSFESYEQYF
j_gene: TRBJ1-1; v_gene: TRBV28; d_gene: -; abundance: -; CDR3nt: TGTGCCAGCAGTTTATCCGTAGAGGGACACCGGGGGAACACTGAAGCTTTCTTT; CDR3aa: CASSLSVEGHRGNTEAFF
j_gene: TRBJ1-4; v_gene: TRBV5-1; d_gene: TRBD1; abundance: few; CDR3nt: TGCGCCAGCACCCAGGGGGGAAATGCTAATGAAAAACTGTTTTTT; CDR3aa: CASTQGGNANEKLFF
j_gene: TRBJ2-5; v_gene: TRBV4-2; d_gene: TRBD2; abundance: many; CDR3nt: TGTGCCAGCAGCCCCGGACTAGCTTCGGAGACCCAGTACTTC; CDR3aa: CASSPGLASETQYF
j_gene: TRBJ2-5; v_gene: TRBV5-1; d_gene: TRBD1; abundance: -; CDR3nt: TGCGCCAGCAGCGGTACAGGGGTACAAGAGACCCAGTACTTC; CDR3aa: CASSGTGVQETQYF
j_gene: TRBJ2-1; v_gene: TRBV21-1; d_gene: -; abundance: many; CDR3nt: TGTGCCAGCAGCAAAAGCCCCACCCCATCACCTTACAATGAGCAGTTCTTC; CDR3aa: CASSKSPTPSPYNEQFF
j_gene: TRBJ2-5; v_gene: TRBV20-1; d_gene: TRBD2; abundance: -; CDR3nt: TGCAGTGCGATACCGGGACTAGCGGGGGGGCGGGAGACCCAGTACTTC; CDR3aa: CSAIPGLAGGRETQYF
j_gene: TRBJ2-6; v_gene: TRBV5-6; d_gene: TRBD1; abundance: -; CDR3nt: TGTGCCAGCAGCCTCGGACAGGGGGCGTTCGGTGGGGCCAACGTCCTGACTTTC; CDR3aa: CASSLGQGAFGGANVLTF
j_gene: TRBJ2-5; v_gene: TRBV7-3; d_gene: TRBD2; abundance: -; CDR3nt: TGTGCCAGCAGCTTAGGGTCGGGACTAGCGCAAGAGACCCAGTACTTC; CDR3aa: CASSLGSGLAQETQYF
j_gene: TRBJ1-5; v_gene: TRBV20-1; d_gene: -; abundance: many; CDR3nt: TGCAGTGCCCATGGAGGGGGCAATCAGCCCCAGCATTTT; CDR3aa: CSAHGGGNQPQHF